This TCR beta chain was documented in a study of T cell responses to AZD1222 COVID-19 vaccine. The wider study: Pooled together were second doses at about 4 or about 12 weeks.

In the case of this clone: Its target is not known.

The CDR3 extends over 14 amino acids. Germline loops: CDR1 SGHRS, CDR2 YFSETQ. V was cut by 0 bases and J by 8 bases, with 11 bases left in between. Notes on the study in general: Seropositive status at baseline applied to only six AZD1222 recipients. Nearly half of the spike-specific TCRs reportedly recognize variant regions that carry no mutations. A mostly white British donor set with more females was recruited, and clonal diversity was possibly underestimated.

Here immunoSEQ multiplex PCR was the method, and the copy in TCRdb shows in-frame clones only, minus some. The table has around 110,000 clones, 90% to 95% seen once. The sequence derives from an adult in good health. The starting material was peripheral blood, obtained on day 0 of AZD1222 vaccination. The chain carries TRBV5-1 and TRBJ2-2, with D unresolved. CDR3 region: CASSLDLGMGELFF. The CDR3 DNA sequence: TGCGCCAGCAGCTTGGATCTTGGGATGGGGGAGCTGTTTTTT.